This T cell receptor (beta chain) was sequenced during a study of blood T cell repertoires in COVID-19. Across the whole study: Whether acute or convalescent, the COVID-19 samples came from the United States, Italy and Spain. From T cells, B-cell-depleted T cells, or PBMCs came the material, which was cDNA or gDNA.

There are 16 residues in the CDR3. From germline, CDR1 is LGHDT and CDR2 YNNKEL (reference sequence). Trimming pared 1 base from V and 7 bases from J, leaving 16 bases between. Original processing notes: Reference gene primers were amplified, and this amplification served to estimate nucleated cell counts. Assay: immunoSEQ multiplex PCR; the TCRdb copy retains only in-frame clones and omits some. V, J and clone size are those of that table, while D and trimming were read from the DNA. The repertoire includes 210,000 or so clones, more than 75% of them detected once, and about 2% sits in the top ten. This clone was detected only once.

The sequencing input was peripheral blood. The genes are TRBV3-1 (or the pseudogene TRBV3-2) and TRBJ1-4; D remains ambiguous. This TCR derives from a man aged 40-50 years with active or convalescent COVID-19. The CDR3: CASSQALTGKLEKLFF. The DNA for the CDR3 is TGTGCCAGCAGCCAAGCCCTGACCGGGAAGCTTGAAAAACTGTTTTTT.